Listed below are T cell receptor beta chains from one sample, sequenced in a study of post-analysis software for immune sequencing data. One entry per CDR3 protein, called by TCRdb with MiXCR from the PCR reads. The table shows roughly 870,000 distinct CDR3 sequences, with 53% occurring only once. Sequenced: blood. These receptors were obtained from a girl aged 5 to 17 with multiple sclerosis. The CDR3 runs from the conserved cysteine through the conserved F or W. The D gene is left open where the match is weak. Part of the rows lack a size; the others show once, few, many or a class for expanded clones.

TRBJ2-5	NA	TRBD2	TRBV6-4	TGTGCCAGCAGTGACTCCTTGAAGAAATTGGAGCGGGGGGGGGAAGAGACCCAGTACTTC	CASSDSLKKLERGGEETQYF
TRBJ2-7	few	TRBD2	TRBV12-3/TRBV12-4	TGTGCCAGCAGTTTAATGACTAGCGGGGGTTACGAGCAGTACTTC	CASSLMTSGGYEQYF
TRBJ2-2	NA	NA	TRBV10-3	TGTGCCATCAGTGAGTCCGTAACCGGGGAGCTGTTTTTT	CAISESVTGELFF
TRBJ2-1	NA	NA	TRBV7-2	TGTGCCAGCAGCTCCTCCGTGTCATCCTACAATGAGCAGTTCTTC	CASSSSVSSYNEQFF
TRBJ2-3	NA	TRBD1	TRBV27	TGTGCCAGCACCAAGGACAGGGGGCTAGACACCACAGATACGCAGTATTTT	CASTKDRGLDTTDTQYF
TRBJ2-7	NA	TRBD1	TRBV29-1	TGCAGCGTCAGACAGGGAACTCCGGGGTGCTACGAGCAGTACTTC	CSVRQGTPGCYEQYF
TRBJ1-2	NA	NA	TRBV20-1	TGCAGTGTAATAGGGAGGAGCTATGGCTACACCTTC	CSVIGRSYGYTF
TRBJ2-3	NA	NA	TRBV29-1	TGCAGCGTTGAAGCCCCGTTCGGCTATACGCAGTATTTT	CSVEAPFGYTQYF
TRBJ2-5	NA	TRBD2	TRBV10-3	TGTGTCATCAGTGAAATTCTTCAAGCGGGGGTCCAAGAGACCCAGTACTTC	CVISEILQAGVQETQYF
TRBJ2-1	NA	TRBD2	TRBV6-4	TGTGCCAGCAGTGACTCCCGACTAGCGGGAGGCCCTACGTTCTTC	CASSDSRLAGGPTFF
TRBJ2-5	NA	NA	TRBV29-1	TGCAGCGTTGACCGCCTAGCGATACAGGATCAAGAGACCCAGTACTTC	CSVDRLAIQDQETQYF
TRBJ2-7	NA	NA	TRBV20-1	TGCAGTGCTAGACCCCCAGGGAGGAACGAGCAGTACTTC	CSARPPGRNEQYF
TRBJ1-1	NA	NA	TRBV6-5	TGTGCCAGCAGCTTACTGGGTGATCCGAACACTGAAGCTTTCTTT	CASSLLGDPNTEAFF
TRBJ2-1	NA	NA	TRBV4-1	TGCGCCAGCAGGGTAGCCCAGGGCTACAATGAGCAGTTCTTC	CASRVAQGYNEQFF
TRBJ2-7	NA	NA	TRBV20-1	TGCAGTGCTAGGCGGGACGCCTACGAGCAGTACTTC	CSARRDAYEQYF
TRBJ2-7	NA	TRBD2	TRBV12-3/TRBV12-4	TGTGCCAGCAGTCCGACTAGCGCTGAGCAGTACTTC	CASSPTSAEQYF
TRBJ1-1	NA	TRBD1	TRBV29-1	TGCAGCGTCGGGCCCTTGCTGACAGGGTTGAACACTGAAGCTTTCTTT	CSVGPLLTGLNTEAFF
TRBJ2-7	few	NA	TRBV7-2	TGTGCCAGCAGGGCGTCGATGGGACTTTCCTACGAGCAGTACTTC	CASRASMGLSYEQYF
TRBJ1-5	NA	NA	TRBV6-4	TGTGCCAGCAGGCAGGACAGTAGTCAGCCCCAGCATTTT	CASRQDSSQPQHF
TRBJ2-3	few	TRBD2	TRBV6-5	TGTGCCAGCAGGCGGACTAGCGGGGGAATCACAGATACGCAGTATTTT	CASRRTSGGITDTQYF
TRBJ2-1	once	TRBD2	TRBV20-1	TGCAGTCTTAGCGGGACGTCCTACAATGAGCAGTTCTTC	CSLSGTSYNEQFF
TRBJ2-5	NA	NA	TRBV18	TGTGCCAGCTCACCACTAGCTGATCTACGAGCGCAGTACTTC	CASSPLADLRAQYF
TRBJ2-7	NA	TRBD2	TRBV20-1	TGCAGTGCTAGAGTTGGCGGGGGGCCGAGGGGCGAGCAGTACTTC	CSARVGGGPRGEQYF
TRBJ2-3	NA	NA	TRBV18	TGTGCCAGCTCCCGCCTCTCCTCCGCAGATACGCAGTATTTT	CASSRLSSADTQYF
TRBJ2-1	few	NA	TRBV7-2	TGTGCCAGCAGCTTACCAGGGTTCAATGAGCAGTTCTTC	CASSLPGFNEQFF
TRBJ2-1	NA	TRBD2	TRBV6-5	TGTGCCAGTTTTAAAAGGACTAGTGGGCGTAATGAGCAGTTCTTC	CASFKRTSGRNEQFF
TRBJ2-6	few	NA	TRBV20-1	TGCAGTGCTAGTAGCGAGTGGGAGGCCAACGTCCTGACTTTC	CSASSEWEANVLTF
TRBJ2-7	few	NA	TRBV5-1	TGCGCCAGCAGCTCTAGGGGGGGACTCGAGCAGTACTTC	CASSSRGGLEQYF
TRBJ2-7	NA	TRBD2	TRBV27	TGTGCCAGCAGATTACTAGCGGGAAACTCCTACGAGCAGTACTTC	CASRLLAGNSYEQYF
TRBJ2-7	NA	TRBD1	TRBV7-9	TGTGCCAGCAGCCAATCTCTCGGGACAGGGGATCACGAGCAGTACTTC	CASSQSLGTGDHEQYF
TRBJ2-1	NA	TRBD2	TRBV20-1	TGCAGTGCTAGCAGGCTAGCGGGAGGCGGGGAGCAGTTCTTC	CSASRLAGGGEQFF
TRBJ1-2	NA	NA	TRBV7-8	TGTGCCAGCAGCTTAGGGGTGGGGGGCTATGGCTACACCTTC	CASSLGVGGYGYTF
TRBJ1-1	NA	TRBD1	TRBV7-8	TGTGCCAGCAGCCCGCAGAGGACAGGGCCGGGCACTGAAGCTTTCTTT	CASSPQRTGPGTEAFF
TRBJ1-4	NA	NA	TRBV10-3	TGTGCCTCAACGGGAGCGCGAGGGGGGATAAATGAAAAACTGTTTTTT	CASTGARGGINEKLFF
TRBJ2-5	NA	TRBD2	TRBV6-6	TGTGCCAGCAGTTCGAGCGGGAGTCTGGAGACCCAGTACTTC	CASSSSGSLETQYF
TRBJ2-7	few	NA	TRBV12-3/TRBV12-4	TGTGCCAGCAGTTTAAGGAGGTCGTACGAGCAGTACTTC	CASSLRRSYEQYF
TRBJ2-4	NA	TRBD2	TRBV9	TGTGCCAGCAGCGTGGGGGACTACACCCGGGAGCAGTACTTC	CASSVGDYTREQYF
TRBJ2-7	NA	NA	TRBV20-1	TGCAGTGCCCCCGGGACGGATCCCTACGAGCAGTACTTC	CSAPGTDPYEQYF
TRBJ1-4	few	NA	TRBV12-3/TRBV12-4	TGTGCCAGCAGTTTTCGAGAGGGCGAAAAACTGTTTTTT	CASSFREGEKLFF
TRBJ1-5	once	TRBD1	TRBV20-1	TGCAGTGCTAGAGGGGGACAGGTTCTCCTTAGCAATCAGCCCCAGCATTTT	CSARGGQVLLSNQPQHF
TRBJ2-7	NA	TRBD1	TRBV5-1	TGCGCCAGCATCGCGGGACAGGGACGTTACGAGCAGTACTTC	CASIAGQGRYEQYF
TRBJ1-2	few	TRBD1	TRBV5-1	TGCGCCAGCAGCCCCGGACAGGGAGGAGATGGCTACACCTTC	CASSPGQGGDGYTF
TRBJ1-6	NA	NA	TRBV10-3	TGTGCTTCGCGGGAGGAGATGGATAATTCACCCCTCCACTTT	CASREEMDNSPLHF
TRBJ2-1	once	NA	TRBV7-9	TGTGCCAGCAGCCCAGAGAGGGGAGGCGCCTACAATGAGCAGTTCTTC	CASSPERGGAYNEQFF
TRBJ2-7	few	TRBD2	TRBV29-1	TGCAGCGTTGTTGAGCGGGGGCGGGGGGACTACTCCTACGAGCAGTACTTC	CSVVERGRGDYSYEQYF
TRBJ2-7	NA	NA	TRBV6-6	TGTGCCAGCAGTTACTCGAATCGGGCTCCTTTCTCCTACGAGCAGTACTTC	CASSYSNRAPFSYEQYF
TRBJ2-1	NA	NA	TRBV27	TGTGCCAGCAGTTTCTCCCAAGCATATGAGCAGTTCTTC	CASSFSQAYEQFF
TRBJ2-5	NA	NA	TRBV20-1	TGCAGTCCCGGAGGGGCCGGGGAGACCCAGTACTTC	CSPGGAGETQYF
TRBJ1-5	NA	NA	TRBV25-1	TGTGCCAGCAGTGAAGGTAGAAGCAATCAGCCCCAGCATTTT	CASSEGRSNQPQHF
TRBJ2-5	NA	TRBD2	TRBV7-2	TGTGCCAGCAGCTTAGGACGGGGACTAGAAGAGACCCAGTACTTC	CASSLGRGLEETQYF
TRBJ2-4	NA	NA	TRBV2	TGTGCCAGCAGCTGGGCCGGCCTCAAAAACATTCAGTACTTC	CASSWAGLKNIQYF
TRBJ2-5	NA	NA	TRBV5-1	TGCGCCAGCAGCCCCCAACCCCCGGGCCTCCAAGAGACCCAGTACTTC	CASSPQPPGLQETQYF
TRBJ1-1	NA	NA	TRBV7-6	TGTGCCAGCAGCTTAGGATCCCTTGTGGCAGGTGAAGCTTTCTTT	CASSLGSLVAGEAFF